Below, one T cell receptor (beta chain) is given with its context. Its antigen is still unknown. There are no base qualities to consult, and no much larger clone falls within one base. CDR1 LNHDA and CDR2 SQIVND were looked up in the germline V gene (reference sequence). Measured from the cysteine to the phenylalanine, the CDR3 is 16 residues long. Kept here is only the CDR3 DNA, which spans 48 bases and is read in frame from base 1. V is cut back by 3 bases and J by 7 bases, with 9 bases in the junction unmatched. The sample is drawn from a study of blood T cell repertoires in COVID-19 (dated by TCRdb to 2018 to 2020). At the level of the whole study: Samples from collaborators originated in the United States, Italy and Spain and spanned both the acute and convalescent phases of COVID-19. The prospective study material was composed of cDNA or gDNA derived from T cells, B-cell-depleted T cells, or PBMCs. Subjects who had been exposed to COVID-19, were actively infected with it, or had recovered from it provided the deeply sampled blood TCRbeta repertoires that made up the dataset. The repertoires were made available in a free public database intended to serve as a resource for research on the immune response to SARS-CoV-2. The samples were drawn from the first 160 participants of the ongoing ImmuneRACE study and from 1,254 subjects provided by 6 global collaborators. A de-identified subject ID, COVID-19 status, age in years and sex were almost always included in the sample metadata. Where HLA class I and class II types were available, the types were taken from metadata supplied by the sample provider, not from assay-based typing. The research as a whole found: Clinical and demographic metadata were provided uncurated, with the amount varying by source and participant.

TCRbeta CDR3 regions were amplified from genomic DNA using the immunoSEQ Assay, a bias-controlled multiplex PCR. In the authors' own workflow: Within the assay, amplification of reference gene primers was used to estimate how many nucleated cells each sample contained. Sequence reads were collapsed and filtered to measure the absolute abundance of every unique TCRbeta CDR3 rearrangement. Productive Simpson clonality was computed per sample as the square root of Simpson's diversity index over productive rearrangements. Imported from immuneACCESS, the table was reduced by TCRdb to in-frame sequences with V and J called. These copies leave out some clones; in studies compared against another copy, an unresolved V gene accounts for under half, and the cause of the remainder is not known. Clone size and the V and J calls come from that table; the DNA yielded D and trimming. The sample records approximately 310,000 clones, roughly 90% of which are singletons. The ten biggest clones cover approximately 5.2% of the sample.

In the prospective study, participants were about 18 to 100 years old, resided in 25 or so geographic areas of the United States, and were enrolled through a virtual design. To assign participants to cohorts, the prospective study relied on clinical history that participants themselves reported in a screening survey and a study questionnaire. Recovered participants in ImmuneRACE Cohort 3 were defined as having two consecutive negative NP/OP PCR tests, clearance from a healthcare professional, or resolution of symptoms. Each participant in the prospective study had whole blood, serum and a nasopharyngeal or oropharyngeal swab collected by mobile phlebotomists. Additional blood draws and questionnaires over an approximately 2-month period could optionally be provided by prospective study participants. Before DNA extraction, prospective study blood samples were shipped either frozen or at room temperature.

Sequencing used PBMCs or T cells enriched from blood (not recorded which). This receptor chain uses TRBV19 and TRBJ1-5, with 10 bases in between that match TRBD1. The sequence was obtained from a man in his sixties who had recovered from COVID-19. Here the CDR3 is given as CASSIWTGGQGQPQHF. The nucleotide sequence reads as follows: TGTGCCAGTAGTATCTGGACAGGGGGTCAAGGACAGCCCCAGCATTTT.